This T cell receptor beta chain emerged from a study of shared clonotypes between healthy human individuals. CD8 cells classed as naive were CD45RO-negative and positively selected for CCR7, excluding terminally differentiated effector memory CD45RA+ cells. Study donors comprised healthy, HIV-negative adults devoid of recent acute infection or vaccination. For each subset, genomic DNA was distributed in equal portions over several immunoSEQ plates. Sorted-subset replicate PCR reactions were performed with around 210 ng DNA, corresponding to roughly 30,000 T cell genomes. Method: immunoSEQ multiplex PCR; TCRdb's copy keeps in-frame clones and lacks some. The sample has 550,000 to 600,000 clones; roughly 98% are singletons. Sequencing input: naive CD8+ T cells sorted from blood. The clonotype was recovered from a man aged 25-45 years in good health.

CDR3 nucleotide sequence: TGTGCCAGCAGCTCTGGCCCCCTAGGCCTTGAGCAGTTCTTC. Translating gives CASSSGPLGLEQFF. The chain couples TRBV7-2 to TRBJ2-1; D gene ambiguous. CDR1 SGHTA and CDR2 FQGNSA come from the germline V gene. The CDR3 loop spans 14 amino acids. The V and J ends lost 4 bases and 9 bases respectively, with 16 bases between them.